The following is a T cell receptor (beta chain) sequence with its context. Described treatment: around 19 received Ad26.COV2.S at low or high dose, single or two shots; several received placebo; per-sample allocation not given. The samples date from day 63 after the first vaccine or placebo injection. This specimen belongs to a study of Ad26.COV2.S vaccination and SARS-CoV-2 variants. This table comes from immunoSEQ multiplex PCR, and its TCRdb copy is limited to in-frame clones, with some not included. The top ten hold about 3.1% of the sample, which has fewer than 300,000 clones, roughly 86% seen once. This TCR was sampled from a person between 18 and 65 years old who received the Ad26.COV2.S COVID-19 vaccine or a placebo. Sequenced material: peripheral blood, taken in a trial of Ad26.COV2.S vaccine versus placebo.

The CDR3 nucleotides read TGTGCCAGCAGTCCAACACAGGGGGGCAATCAGCCCCAGCATTTT. It specifies CASSPTQGGNQPQHF. V usage is TRBV28 and J usage is TRBJ1-5; 8 nucleotides agree with TRBD1. CDR3 length: 15 amino acids. CDR1 and CDR2 (germline): MDHEN, SYDVKM. V was pared by 5 bases and J by 2 bases, with 5 bases of the junction left unmatched.